Sequencing of this T cell receptor beta chain was carried out in a study of neurological immune-mediated disorders. This clonotype was counted only a few times. The antigen remains unidentified. The method for making cDNA was 5'RACE, and it used 10-nucleotide random UMIs. Every sequencing run generated in excess of 160 million TCR-beta sequences. These sequences covered 15-18 subjects. MiXCR, applied by TCRdb to the 5' RACE reads, yields one record per CDR3 protein. The sample lists tens of thousands of distinct CDR3 sequences; about 4.8% were seen once. Study observations and caveats: Expanded clones shared no identical CDR3 amino acid sequences across subjects, which suggested private TCR-beta repertoires in all groups.

This CDR3 is 17 amino acids long. V trimming: 4 bases; J trimming: 4 bases; junction bases outside the gene matches: 11. Germline V CDR1 and CDR2: LGHNT, FRNRAP. The J gene is TRBJ2-3, the V gene TRBV12-5; TRBD1 agrees at 10 bases. The sequence was collected from a man between 18 and 35 years old in good health. Material for sequencing was CD4+ T cells from blood. The CDR3 bases are TGTGCTAGTGGTTCACCACCGGGGACAGGGGAGCCAGATACGCAGTATTTT. This codes for CASGSPPGTGEPDTQYF.